This is a list of T cell receptor beta chains from one sample in a study of shared clonotypes between healthy human individuals. Assay: immunoSEQ multiplex PCR; the TCRdb copy retains only in-frame clones and omits some. The sample lists roughly 640,000 clones, roughly 70% occurring once. Sequences were obtained from memory CD4+ T cells sorted from blood. The source of these receptors is a woman under 40 in good health. CDR3s include the opening cysteine and the closing phenylalanine or tryptophan. A D gene is named only where the DNA matches it firmly. Only part of the rows carry a size: once, few, many, or a class if the clone is expanded.

cdr3_aa: CASSRLEEMLAGRTDTQYF
cdr3_nt: TGTGCCAGCAGCCGTCTTGAAGAGATGCTAGCGGGACGCACAGATACGCAGTATTTT
d_call: TRBD2
v_call: TRBV11-2
clone_size: NA
j_call: TRBJ2-3

cdr3_aa: CASSQSNGGSLDEQFF
cdr3_nt: TGTGCCAGCAGTCAATCCAATGGCGGGAGTCTGGATGAGCAGTTCTTC
d_call: TRBD2
v_call: TRBV4-2
clone_size: once
j_call: TRBJ2-1

cdr3_aa: CASSYPGGNTIYF
cdr3_nt: TGTGCCAGCAGTTACCCCGGCGGAAACACCATATATTTT
d_call: NA
v_call: TRBV7-2
clone_size: few
j_call: TRBJ1-3

cdr3_aa: CAWRQTASYGYTF
cdr3_nt: TGTGCCTGGAGACAGACCGCCTCGTATGGCTACACCTTC
d_call: NA
v_call: TRBV30
clone_size: few
j_call: TRBJ1-2

cdr3_aa: CASSQVPVAVNTGELFF
cdr3_nt: TGCGCCAGCAGCCAAGTCCCCGTTGCGGTGAACACCGGGGAGCTGTTTTTT
d_call: NA
v_call: TRBV4-1
clone_size: NA
j_call: TRBJ2-2

cdr3_aa: CASSEGLGGTDTQYF
cdr3_nt: TGTGCCAGCAGCGAGGGACTCGGTGGGACAGATACGCAGTATTTT
d_call: NA
v_call: TRBV5-4
clone_size: once
j_call: TRBJ2-3

cdr3_aa: CASSLQPGTGGYGYTF
cdr3_nt: TGTGCCAGCAGTCTACAACCGGGGACAGGGGGCTATGGCTACACCTTC
d_call: TRBD1
v_call: TRBV6-4
clone_size: NA
j_call: TRBJ1-2

cdr3_aa: CASSLFPGGPDEQFF
cdr3_nt: TGCGCCAGCAGCTTGTTTCCGGGAGGGCCCGATGAGCAGTTCTTC
d_call: TRBD2
v_call: TRBV5-1
clone_size: NA
j_call: TRBJ2-1

cdr3_aa: CASSSLAGPYNEQFF
cdr3_nt: TGTGCCAGCAGTTCTCTAGCGGGACCTTACAATGAGCAGTTCTTC
d_call: TRBD2
v_call: TRBV28
clone_size: once
j_call: TRBJ2-1

cdr3_aa: CASSLLWRGTGELFF
cdr3_nt: TGTGCCAGCAGCTTACTTTGGCGGGGAACCGGGGAGCTGTTTTTT
d_call: NA
v_call: TRBV7-2
clone_size: NA
j_call: TRBJ2-2

cdr3_aa: CASSEGLENEQYF
cdr3_nt: TGTGCCAGCAGCGAGGGACTAGAAAACGAGCAGTACTTC
d_call: TRBD2
v_call: TRBV9
clone_size: many
j_call: TRBJ2-7

cdr3_aa: CASRGTTWTSYEQYF
cdr3_nt: TGTGCCAGCAGGGGGACAACTTGGACCTCCTACGAGCAGTACTTC
d_call: NA
v_call: TRBV2
clone_size: NA
j_call: TRBJ2-7

cdr3_aa: CASSNGQGTYEQYF
cdr3_nt: TGTGCCAGCAGTAACGGACAGGGTACATACGAGCAGTACTTC
d_call: TRBD1
v_call: TRBV6-6
clone_size: NA
j_call: TRBJ2-7

cdr3_aa: CASSLGLVGGYEQYF
cdr3_nt: TGTGCCAGCAGCTTAGGACTGGTAGGAGGATACGAGCAGTACTTC
d_call: NA
v_call: TRBV11-2
clone_size: NA
j_call: TRBJ2-7

cdr3_aa: CASRSLGQRQETQYF
cdr3_nt: TGCGCCAGCAGATCCCTGGGACAGCGCCAAGAGACCCAGTACTTC
d_call: TRBD1
v_call: TRBV5-1
clone_size: few
j_call: TRBJ2-5

cdr3_aa: CASSPPLGQPTGAGELFF
cdr3_nt: TGTGCCAGCAGTCCTCCTTTAGGACAGCCAACGGGGGCCGGGGAGCTGTTTTTT
d_call: NA
v_call: TRBV28
clone_size: NA
j_call: TRBJ2-2

cdr3_aa: CASSYRTGGYTF
cdr3_nt: TGTGCCAGCAGTTACAGGACGGGCGGCTACACCTTC
d_call: NA
v_call: TRBV6-6
clone_size: NA
j_call: TRBJ1-2

cdr3_aa: CASIFRGGAGQPQHF
cdr3_nt: TGTGCCAGCATCTTCAGGGGGGGCGCGGGACAGCCCCAGCATTTT
d_call: TRBD1
v_call: TRBV28
clone_size: NA
j_call: TRBJ1-5

cdr3_aa: CASSPRTGGGVYEQYF
cdr3_nt: TGTGCCAGCAGCCCCCGGACGGGGGGGGGAGTGTACGAGCAGTACTTC
d_call: TRBD2
v_call: TRBV5-4
clone_size: many
j_call: TRBJ2-7

cdr3_aa: CASSLGRWTEAFF
cdr3_nt: TGTGCCAGCAGTTTAGGTCGGTGGACTGAAGCTTTCTTT
d_call: NA
v_call: TRBV28
clone_size: NA
j_call: TRBJ1-1

cdr3_aa: CASSEAGGAGQPQHF
cdr3_nt: TGTGCCAGCAGTGAAGCAGGGGGCGCGGGTCAGCCCCAGCATTTT
d_call: TRBD1
v_call: TRBV2
clone_size: NA
j_call: TRBJ1-5

cdr3_aa: CASSQTENTEAFF
cdr3_nt: TGTGCCAGCAGCCAGACGGAGAACACTGAAGCTTTCTTT
d_call: NA
v_call: TRBV9
clone_size: NA
j_call: TRBJ1-1

cdr3_aa: CASSPAGGNTEAFF
cdr3_nt: TGTGCCAGCTCACCAGCAGGAGGGAACACTGAAGCTTTCTTT
d_call: NA
v_call: TRBV18
clone_size: few
j_call: TRBJ1-1

cdr3_aa: CASRTTVETQYF
cdr3_nt: TGTGCCAGCAGGACGACTGTAGAGACCCAGTACTTC
d_call: NA
v_call: TRBV6-1
clone_size: NA
j_call: TRBJ2-5

cdr3_aa: CASSSGTSLMNTEAFF
cdr3_nt: TGCGCCAGCAGCTCAGGGACTTCTCTCATGAACACTGAAGCTTTCTTT
d_call: NA
v_call: TRBV5-1
clone_size: NA
j_call: TRBJ1-1

cdr3_aa: CSADRSYEQYF
cdr3_nt: TGCAGTGCTGACAGGTCCTACGAGCAGTACTTC
d_call: NA
v_call: TRBV20-1
clone_size: NA
j_call: TRBJ2-7

cdr3_aa: CASSYEGSGSEQYF
cdr3_nt: TGTGCCAGCAGTTACGAGGGGTCCGGATCCGAGCAGTACTTC
d_call: NA
v_call: TRBV6-5
clone_size: NA
j_call: TRBJ2-7

cdr3_aa: CASSEAGGDIQYF
cdr3_nt: TGCGCCAGCAGTGAGGCAGGAGGAGACATTCAGTACTTC
d_call: NA
v_call: TRBV10-1
clone_size: NA
j_call: TRBJ2-4

cdr3_aa: CASSFPQGGSYNEQFF
cdr3_nt: TGTGCCAGCAGTTTTCCCCAGGGGGGTTCCTACAATGAGCAGTTCTTC
d_call: NA
v_call: TRBV28
clone_size: NA
j_call: TRBJ2-1

cdr3_aa: CASSQGRLGYTF
cdr3_nt: TGTGCCAGCAGCCAGGGACGCTTAGGCTACACCTTC
d_call: NA
v_call: TRBV14
clone_size: NA
j_call: TRBJ1-2

cdr3_aa: CASSYFGGWAGELFF
cdr3_nt: TGTGCCAGCAGTTACTTTGGGGGCTGGGCCGGGGAGCTGTTTTTT
d_call: NA
v_call: TRBV6-5
clone_size: few
j_call: TRBJ2-2

cdr3_aa: CASHRLGEQYF
cdr3_nt: TGTGCCAGCCACCGACTAGGCGAGCAGTACTTC
d_call: NA
v_call: TRBV2
clone_size: NA
j_call: TRBJ2-7

cdr3_aa: CASSRSGTEVYGYTF
cdr3_nt: TGTGCCAGCAGCCGGAGTGGGACAGAGGTCTATGGCTACACCTTC
d_call: TRBD1
v_call: TRBV11-1
clone_size: NA
j_call: TRBJ1-2